This T cell receptor beta chain was sequenced for a study of blood T cells in healthy people across ages. General study results and limits: With age, beta diversity per million T cells declined roughly linearly, significantly by 40. Across samples, TCR beta diversity tracked strongly with naive T cell percentage.

Trimming removed 2 bases from V and 5 bases from J, with 4 bases in between. The CDR3 runs to 13 residues. The germline gives CDR1 SGHTA, CDR2 FQGNSA. For the second PCR, which ran for 7 to 11 cycles, a sample-barcoded 5' primer and a J-beta primer mix were used. TCRdb reprocessed the 5' RACE reads via MiXCR and lists one record per CDR3 protein. The table includes about 540,000 distinct CDR3 sequences, 24% detected once. This clonotype came up a few times. Its specificity is not known. Another study also made use of these data, one on T cells of mothers and their children.

The source material was blood. This chain links TRBV7-2 with TRBJ1-6; unclear D gene. This TCR was sampled from a boy aged 5 to 17 in good health. The CDR3 DNA is TGTGCCAGCAGCTTATACGATAATTCACCCCTCCACTTT. Its protein is CASSLYDNSPLHF. The full variable domain, with the rest looked up from reference TRBV7-2 and TRBJ1-6, is GAGVSQSPSNKVTEKGKDVELRCDPISGHTALYWYRQSLGQGLEFLIYFQGNSAPDKSGLPSDRFSAERTGGSVSTLTIQRTQQEDSAVYLCASSLYDNSPLHFGNGTRLTVT.